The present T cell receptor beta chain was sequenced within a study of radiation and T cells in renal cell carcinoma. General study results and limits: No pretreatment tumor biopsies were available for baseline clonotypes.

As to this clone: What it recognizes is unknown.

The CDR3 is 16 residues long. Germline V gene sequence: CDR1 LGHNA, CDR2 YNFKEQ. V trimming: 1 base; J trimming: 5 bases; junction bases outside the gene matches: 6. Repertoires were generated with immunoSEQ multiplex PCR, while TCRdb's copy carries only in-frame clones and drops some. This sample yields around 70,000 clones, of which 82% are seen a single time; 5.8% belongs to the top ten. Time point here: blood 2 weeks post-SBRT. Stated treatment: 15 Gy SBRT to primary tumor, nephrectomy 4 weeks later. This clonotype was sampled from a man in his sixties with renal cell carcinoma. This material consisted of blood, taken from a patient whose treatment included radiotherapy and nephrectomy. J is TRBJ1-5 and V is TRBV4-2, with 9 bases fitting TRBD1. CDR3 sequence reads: CASSQAGTGRDQPQHF. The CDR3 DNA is TGTGCCAGCAGCCAAGCCGGGACAGGGAGGGATCAGCCCCAGCATTTT.